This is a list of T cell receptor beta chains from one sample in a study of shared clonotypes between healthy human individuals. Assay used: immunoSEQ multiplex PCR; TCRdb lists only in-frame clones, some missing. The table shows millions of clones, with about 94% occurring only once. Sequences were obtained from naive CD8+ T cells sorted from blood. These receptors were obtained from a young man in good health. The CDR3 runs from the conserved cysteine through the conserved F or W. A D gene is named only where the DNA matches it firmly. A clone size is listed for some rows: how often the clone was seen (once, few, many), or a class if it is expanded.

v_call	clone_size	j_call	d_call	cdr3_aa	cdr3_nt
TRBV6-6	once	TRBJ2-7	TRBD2	CASSYRGLAGDYEQYF	TGTGCCAGCAGTTACCGGGGACTAGCGGGAGACTACGAGCAGTACTTC
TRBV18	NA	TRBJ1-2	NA	CASSPPPGPNYGYTF	TGTGCCAGCTCACCACCTCCGGGTCCTAACTATGGCTACACCTTC
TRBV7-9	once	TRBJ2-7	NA	CASSGITTLYEQYF	TGTGCCAGCAGCGGTATTACGACCCTCTACGAGCAGTACTTC
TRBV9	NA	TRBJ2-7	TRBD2	CASSGRDYSPYEQYF	TGTGCCAGCAGCGGACGGGACTACTCTCCCTACGAGCAGTACTTC
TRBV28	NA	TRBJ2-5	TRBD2	CASSFLSGTVLQETQYF	TGTGCCAGCAGTTTTTTGAGCGGGACCGTCCTCCAAGAGACCCAGTACTTC
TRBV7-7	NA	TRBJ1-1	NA	CASSLIPRKSRSGNTEAFF	TGTGCTAGCAGCTTAATCCCAAGGAAGAGTCGTTCGGGGAACACTGAAGCTTTCTTT
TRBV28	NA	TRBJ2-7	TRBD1	CASIGVQGARSSYEQYF	TGTGCCAGTATCGGGGTACAGGGGGCGAGGAGCTCCTACGAGCAGTACTTC
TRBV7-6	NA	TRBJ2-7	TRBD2	CASSLGLAGAYEQYF	TGTGCCAGCAGCTTAGGACTAGCGGGGGCCTACGAGCAGTACTTC
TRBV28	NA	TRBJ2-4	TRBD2	CASSFGAGVSLIQYF	TGTGCCAGCAGTTTCGGAGCGGGGGTGTCCCTAATTCAGTACTTC
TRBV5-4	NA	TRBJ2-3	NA	CASSLRVGITDTQYF	TGTGCCAGCAGCCTTAGAGTGGGCATCACAGATACGCAGTATTTT
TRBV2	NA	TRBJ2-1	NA	CASSGVKQFF	TGTGCCAGCAGTGGCGTCAAGCAGTTCTTC
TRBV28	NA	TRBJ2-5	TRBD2	CASSLYGGATQETQYF	TGTGCCAGCAGTTTATACGGGGGGGCGACCCAAGAGACCCAGTACTTC
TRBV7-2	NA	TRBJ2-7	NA	CASSLVGQSAYEQYF	TGTGCCAGCAGCTTAGTTGGACAGAGCGCCTACGAGCAGTACTTC
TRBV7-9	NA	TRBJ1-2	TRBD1	CASSLYEGGGNYGYTF	TGTGCCAGCAGCTTATATGAAGGGGGCGGGAATTATGGCTACACCTTC
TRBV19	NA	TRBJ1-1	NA	CASRDTEAFF	TGTGCCAGTAGAGACACTGAAGCTTTCTTT
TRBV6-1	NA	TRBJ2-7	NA	CASSTIAVYEQYF	TGTGCCAGCAGCACAATAGCGGTGTACGAGCAGTACTTC
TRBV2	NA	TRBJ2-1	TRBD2	CASRESGRAEQFF	TGTGCCAGCCGGGAGAGCGGGAGGGCCGAGCAGTTCTTC
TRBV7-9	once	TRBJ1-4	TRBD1	CASSPIQGEGEKLFF	TGTGCCAGCAGCCCAATCCAGGGGGAAGGTGAAAAACTGTTTTTT
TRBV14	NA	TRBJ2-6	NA	CASSQEVSGPGANVLTF	TGTGCCAGCAGCCAAGAAGTATCAGGGCCTGGGGCCAACGTCCTGACTTTC
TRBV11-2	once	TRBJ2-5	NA	CASSGGETQYF	TGTGCCAGCAGTGGGGGGGAGACCCAGTACTTC
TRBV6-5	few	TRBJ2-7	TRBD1	CASSYSRPGGTYEQYF	TGTGCCAGCAGTTACTCGCGGCCAGGGGGAACCTACGAGCAGTACTTC
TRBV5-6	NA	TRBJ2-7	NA	CASSLPGHYEQYF	TGTGCCAGCAGCTTGCCAGGGCACTACGAGCAGTACTTC
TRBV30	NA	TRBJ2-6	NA	CAWSGEGANVLTF	TGTGCCTGGAGTGGTGAAGGGGCCAACGTCCTGACTTTC
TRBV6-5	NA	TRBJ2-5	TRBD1	CASSSGTGEETQYF	TGTGCCAGCAGTTCCGGGACAGGGGAGGAGACCCAGTACTTC
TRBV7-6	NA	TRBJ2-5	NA	CASSSGLLETQYF	TGTGCCAGCAGCTCGGGACTTCTAGAGACCCAGTACTTC
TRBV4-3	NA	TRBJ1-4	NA	CASSQLRDGNEKLFF	TGCGCCAGCAGCCAGCTCCGGGACGGTAATGAAAAACTGTTTTTT
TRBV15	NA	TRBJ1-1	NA	CATARGWTEAFF	TGTGCCACCGCCCGCGGTTGGACTGAAGCTTTCTTT
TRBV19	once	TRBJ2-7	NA	CASSPSVSSYEQYF	TGTGCCAGTAGTCCCAGCGTGAGCTCCTACGAGCAGTACTTC
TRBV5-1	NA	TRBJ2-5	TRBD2	CASSPKASGRAYETQYF	TGCGCCAGCAGCCCTAAAGCTAGCGGGAGGGCCTACGAGACCCAGTACTTC
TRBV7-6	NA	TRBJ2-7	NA	CASSLMAGTYEQYF	TGTGCCAGCAGCTTAATGGCGGGAACCTACGAGCAGTACTTC
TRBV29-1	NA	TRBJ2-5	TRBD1	CSVDKPSGTGETQYF	TGCAGCGTCGACAAACCGTCCGGGACAGGAGAGACCCAGTACTTC
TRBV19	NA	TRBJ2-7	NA	CASSLGEKYEQYF	TGTGCCAGTAGTCTAGGGGAAAAATACGAGCAGTACTTC